Below are 25 T cell receptor beta chains sequenced from a single sample in a study of T cells in Graves' hyperthyroidism and ophthalmopathy. Amplification of TCR beta CDR3 regions was performed using RNA transcripts as template. In the first-round RT-PCR of the TCR CDR3, the HTBI primer set was used. MiXCR, applied by TCRdb to the multiplex PCR reads, yields one record per CDR3 protein. In the table there are under 650,000 distinct CDR3 sequences, 15% to 20% of which are singletons. The material sequenced was blood. These receptors came from a woman aged 25 to 39 with Graves' hyperthyroidism.

In this sample, this clonotype turned up many times. V gene TRBV5-1 combines with J gene TRBJ2-1; D call uncertain. This CDR3 has 12 residues. Trimming pared 2 bases from V and 10 bases from J, leaving 10 bases between. The germline V gene has CDR1 SGHRS and CDR2 YFSETQ. The CDR3 is CASSFPTAEQFF. For the CDR3, the DNA is TGCGCCAGCAGCTTTCCCACCGCGGAGCAGTTCTTC.

This clonotype was seen a few times. The rearrangement joins TRBV15 to TRBJ1-4; D may be TRBD1 (6 bases). From germline, CDR1 is LNHNV and CDR2 YYDKDF (reference sequence). V was shortened by 2 bases and J by 3 bases, with 16 bases between the two germline ends. The CDR3 is 17 residues long. The CDR3 sequence is CATSRMQWYRANEKLFF. Here the CDR3 DNA reads TGTGCCACCAGCAGAATGCAATGGTACAGGGCTAATGAAAAACTGTTTTTT. Full variable domain (remainder filled in from reference TRBV15 and TRBJ1-4): DAMVIQNPRYQVTQFGKPVTLSCSQTLNHNVMYWYQQKSSQAPKLLFHYYDKDFNNEADTPDNFQSRRPNTSFCFLDIRSPGLGDTAMYLCATSRMQWYRANEKLFFGSGTQLSVL.

The rearrangement joins TRBV29-1 to TRBJ2-1, with 7 bases identical to TRBD1. The CDR3 sequence is 15 residues long. CDR1 and CDR2 (germline): SQVTM, ANQGSEA. Trimming at V came to 5 bases and at J to 8 bases, leaving 15 bases not matched to a gene. CDR3 sequence reads: CSVYPPGQGDYEQFF. As DNA, the CDR3 is TGCAGCGTTTATCCCCCAGGGCAGGGGGATTATGAGCAGTTCTTC.

In its sample, this clonotype was seen many times. DNA for the CDR3: TGTGCCAGCATCGGTGGGAGCCTCAGGGGAGGATCCTACAAGACCCAGTACTTC. It encodes CASIGGSLRGGSYKTQYF. V is TRBV28 and J is TRBJ2-5, with D perhaps given as TRBD1 or TRBD2 (6 bases each). The V end was cut by 7 bases, the J end by 6 bases, with 30 bases between. Germline V gene sequence: CDR1 MDHEN, CDR2 SYDVKM. This CDR3 region has 18 residues.

This clonotype was seen ten or more times. This chain joins TRBV2 and TRBJ2-5; maybe TRBD1 (6 bases). The V end was cut by 5 bases, the J end by 1 base, with 11 bases between. Germline V gene lookup returns CDR1 SNHLY and CDR2 FYNNEI. The CDR3 has 14 residues. The CDR3 DNA follows: TGTGCCAGCAGTTTCCTGGGGGCCCAAGAGACCCAGTACTTC. Protein: CASSFLGAQETQYF.

This clonotype was picked up a small number of times. V gene TRBV19 combines with J gene TRBJ1-1; no definite D call. The ends were cut back, 8 bases at V and 0 bases at J, with 13 bases in the middle. CDR1 LNHDA and CDR2 SQIVND come from the germline V gene (reference sequence). This CDR3 region has 14 residues. The CDR3 sequence: CASGLDGMNTEAFF. The CDR3 DNA sequence: TGTGCCAGTGGGCTAGACGGGATGAACACTGAAGCTTTCTTT.

This clonotype was detected many times. The rearrangement joins TRBV29-1 to TRBJ2-5, with a weak D call TRBD1 (6 bases). V was clipped by 7 bases and J by 2 bases, with 17 bases between them. The CDR3 contains 14 residues. CDR1 is SQVTM and CDR2 is ANQGSEA in the germline V gene. This CDR3 reads CSGRQASPQETQYF. The DNA of the CDR3 is TGCAGCGGCAGACAGGCCAGCCCTCAAGAGACCCAGTACTTC. The full variable domain, with the rest looked up from reference TRBV29-1 and TRBJ2-5, is SAVISQKPSRDICQRGTSLTIQCQVDSQVTMMFWYRQQPGQSLTLIATANQGSEATYESGFVIDKFPISRPNLTFSTLTVSNMSPEDSSIYLCSGRQASPQETQYFGPGTRLLVL.

The V call is TRBV6-2 or TRBV6-3, the J call TRBJ1-1; D unclear. Per germline, CDR1 MNHEY and CDR2 SVGEGT. The CDR3 is 13 residues long. With 6 bases removed from V and 5 bases from J, the gap between germline ends came to 13 bases. DNA of the CDR3: TGTGCCAGCAGGTTGGGTGTCTGGACTGAAGCTTTCTTT. Protein: CASRLGVWTEAFF.

This clonotype was detected ten times or more. The V and J genes are TRBV20-1 and TRBJ2-7; a possible D gene is TRBD2 (6 bases). The CDR3 runs to 12 residues. V gave up 3 bases and J gave up 0 bases, with 6 bases separating them. Germline assignment: CDR1 DFQATT and CDR2 SNEGSKA (reference sequence). The CDR3 reads CSASGSSYEQYF. Written as DNA, the CDR3 is TGCAGTGCTAGCGGGAGCTCCTACGAGCAGTACTTC.

This clonotype was seen at least ten times. The chain has TRBV12-3 or TRBV12-4 and TRBJ2-1, with D perhaps TRBD1 (5 bases). Trimming stripped 5 bases from V and 10 bases from J, with 9 bases between. The CDR3 has 11 amino acids. The CDR3 loop is CASSQGAEQFF. The DNA for the CDR3 is TGTGCCAGCAGTCAAGGGGCCGAGCAGTTCTTC.

This clonotype was recorded many times. V gene TRBV29-1 combines with J gene TRBJ2-7, with TRBD1 matching 11 bases. Germline CDR1 and CDR2: SQVTM and ANQGSEA. V dropped 6 bases and J dropped 6; count of bases not matched to a gene: 7. The CDR3 is 13 amino acids. The CDR3 is CSVGGTGGGEQYF. The CDR3, as DNA: TGCAGCGTCGGCGGGACAGGGGGTGGCGAGCAGTACTTC.

As for this clonotype: A clone one base away is much larger, so this may be a read error. This chain connects TRBV20-1 to TRBJ2-7; 9 bases fit TRBD1. The germline V gene encodes CDR1 DFQATT and CDR2 SNEGSKA (reference sequence). The length of the CDR3 is 13 residues. The CDR3 DNA sequence: TGCAGTGCTAGACGCGGGACAGGGTACGATCAGTACTTC. Its protein is CSARRGTGYDQYF.

This clonotype was seen repeatedly, ten times or more. The chain carries TRBV20-1 and TRBJ2-7; 12 nucleotides line up with TRBD2. V lost 5 bases to trimming and J lost 3 bases; unmatched junction nucleotides: 2. The CDR3 contains 13 residues. Germline CDR1 reads DFQATT; CDR2 reads SNEGSKA (reference sequence). The CDR3 sequence: CSAETSGSYEQYF. CDR3 bases: TGCAGTGCTGAGACTAGCGGGAGCTACGAGCAGTACTTC.

This clonotype was observed at least ten times. V usage is TRBV20-1 and J usage is TRBJ1-2; D call uncertain. CDR3 length: 13 amino acids. CDR1 DFQATT and CDR2 SNEGSKA come from the germline V gene (reference sequence). V lost 0 bases and J 1 base, leaving 6 bases between the germline ends. For the CDR3, the DNA is TGCAGTGCTAGAGACAGGATTAACTATGGCTACACCTTC. This codes for CSARDRINYGYTF.

This clonotype was seen only a few times. The chain carries TRBV20-1 and TRBJ1-2; D is undetermined. Trimming took off 4 bases at V and 4 bases at J, with 13 bases between the two ends. The CDR3 runs to 13 residues. Per the germline V gene, CDR1 is DFQATT and CDR2 is SNEGSKA (reference sequence). CDR3 sequence: CSAIERTRYGYTF. The CDR3 region has the DNA TGCAGTGCTATCGAGAGAACTCGCTATGGCTACACCTTC.

On this clonotype itself: Being one base from a much bigger clone, this may be a read error. This chain links TRBV2 with TRBJ2-7; weak D call: TRBD2 (6 bases). CDR1 and CDR2 from the germline V gene are SNHLY and FYNNEI. The CDR3 has 14 amino acids. Written as DNA, the CDR3 is TGTGCCAGCATTACTAGACTAGATAAGTACGGGCAGTACTTC. Encoded protein: CASITRLDKYGQYF.

The chain employs TRBV28 and TRBJ2-3, with D possibly matching TRBD2 (6 bases). The CDR3 has 17 amino acids. V was trimmed by 5 bases and J by 4 bases, leaving 22 bases between them. Germline V CDR1 and CDR2: MDHEN, SYDVKM. The DNA for the CDR3 is TGTGCCAGCAGTCCCCATCCCTGGCGGGATAACCCAGATACGCAGTATTTT. It translates to CASSPHPWRDNPDTQYF.

This clonotype was recorded at least ten times. The CDR3 sequence: CASMPRGADPYEQYF. DNA for the CDR3: TGTGCCAGCATGCCCCGGGGCGCCGACCCCTACGAGCAGTACTTC. V is TRBV6-1 and J is TRBJ2-7, with D perhaps assigned TRBD1 or TRBD2 (5 bases each). The V and J ends lost 7 bases and 2 bases respectively, with 18 bases between them. The length of the CDR3 is 15 residues. CDR1 and CDR2 from the germline V gene are MNHNS and SASEGT.

The rearrangement uses TRBV20-1 and TRBJ1-5, with D possibly matching TRBD1 (6 bases). The V and J ends lost 4 bases and 1 base respectively, with 23 bases between them. Germline assignment: CDR1 DFQATT and CDR2 SNEGSKA (reference sequence). The CDR3 extends over 18 amino acids. This CDR3 is CSATFWGAYRGSNQPQHF. The CDR3 DNA sequence: TGCAGTGCTACCTTTTGGGGGGCGTATCGGGGAAGCAATCAGCCCCAGCATTTT.

This clonotype has a count of ten or more. This chain uses TRBV5-1 with TRBJ2-2; perhaps TRBD1 as D (6 bases). V was pared by 4 bases and J by 6 bases, with 10 bases between. Per the germline V gene, CDR1 is SGHRS and CDR2 is YFSETQ. CDR3 size: 13 residues. The CDR3 coding sequence is TGCGCCAGCAGCGTACAGGGATCCGGGGAGCTGTTTTTT. It translates to CASSVQGSGELFF.

The chain uses TRBV9 and TRBJ2-7; the match to TRBD1 covers 9 bases. V lost 2 bases, J lost 4 bases, and 4 bases stayed unmatched. CDR1 is SGDLS, CDR2 YYNGEE, per germline. This CDR3 is built from 14 residues. The CDR3 DNA reads TGTGCCAGCAGCGTGGGGACAGGGATATACGAGCAGTACTTC. It codes for CASSVGTGIYEQYF.

The V call is TRBV20-1, the J call TRBJ2-6; D gene uncertain. The CDR3 contains 15 residues. V lost 6 bases, J lost 0 bases, and 12 bases lay in between. The germline V gene has CDR1 DFQATT and CDR2 SNEGSKA (reference sequence). This chain's CDR3 is CSARAAYSGANVLTF. The CDR3 DNA reads TGCAGTGCCCGGGCCGCCTACTCTGGGGCCAACGTCCTGACTTTC.

This clonotype was seen at least ten times. The chain links TRBV3-1 to TRBJ2-2; 7 bases agree with TRBD1. V gave up 5 bases and J gave up 3 bases; unmatched junction bases: 6. The CDR3 runs to 15 residues. Germline V gives CDR1 LGHDT, CDR2 YNNKEL (reference sequence). The CDR3 region is CASSSRDRHTGELFF. Written as DNA, the CDR3 is TGTGCCAGCAGCTCCCGGGACAGACACACCGGGGAGCTGTTTTTT.

The rearrangement links TRBV5-5 to TRBJ2-7, with 7 bases fitting TRBD1. Germline V gene data show CDR1 as SGHKS and CDR2 as YYEKEE (reference sequence). V was clipped by 1 base and J by 1 base; unmatched bases: 5. The CDR3 has 15 amino acids. In DNA form, the CDR3 reads TGTGCCAGCAGCTTGCTCGGACAGGCATCCTACGAGCAGTACTTC. Protein product: CASSLLGQASYEQYF.

This chain joins TRBV29-1 and TRBJ2-5; D is uncertain. Trimming pared 4 bases from V and 5 bases from J, leaving 17 bases between. CDR1 is SQVTM, CDR2 ANQGSEA, per germline. The CDR3 extends over 14 amino acids. CDR3 in amino acids: CSVGLRLARETQYF. CDR3 bases: TGCAGCGTTGGGTTGAGGCTGGCTAGGGAGACCCAGTACTTC.